These 25 T cell receptor beta chains were all obtained from the same sample, sequenced in a study of control samples from healthy donors and cancer patients. Here immunoSEQ multiplex PCR was the method, and the copy in TCRdb shows in-frame clones only, minus some. The sample records fewer than 200,000 clones, 93% being singletons. Sequencing input: blood. These receptors were collected from an older woman in good health.

This rearrangement joins TRBV3-1 (or the pseudogene TRBV3-2) to TRBJ2-7; D remains ambiguous. CDR1 LGHDT and CDR2 YNNKEL come from the germline V gene (reference sequence). The CDR3 spans 13 residues. V was cut by 3 bases and J by 4 bases, with 10 bases left in between. The CDR3 protein is CASSQNGPYEQYF. The CDR3 nucleotides are TGTGCCAGCAGCCAGAACGGACCGTACGAGCAGTACTTC.

This clone came up once. The CDR3 sequence: CASSQIPGANYGYTF. CDR3 DNA sequence: TGTGCCAGCAGCCAAATCCCAGGGGCTAACTATGGCTACACCTTC. This chain links TRBV3-1 (or the pseudogene TRBV3-2) with TRBJ1-2; TRBD1 might be the D (6 bases). The CDR3 has 15 residues. V lost 2 bases and J 0 bases, leaving 10 bases between the germline ends. Per germline, CDR1 LGHDT and CDR2 YNNKEL (reference sequence).

The CDR3 DNA follows: TGTGCCAGCTCACCGGGGCAGGGGTGGGCCTATGGCTACACCTTC. This sequence encodes CASSPGQGWAYGYTF. The chain links TRBV18 to TRBJ1-2; possibly TRBD1 for D (6 bases). This CDR3 has 15 residues. Per the germline V gene, CDR1 is KGHSH and CDR2 is LQKENI. V was shortened by 3 bases and J by 4 bases, with 15 bases between the two germline ends.

The genes are TRBV6-5 and TRBJ1-2; D is undetermined. The CDR3 sequence is 14 residues long. Germline V gives CDR1 MNHEY, CDR2 SVGAGI. Trimming took 0 bases from V and 2 from J, leaving 7 bases between them. The CDR3 bases are TGTGCCAGCAGTTACTCGATGGACAACTATGGCTACACCTTC. Its translation is CASSYSMDNYGYTF.

The genes are TRBV14 and TRBJ1-2; D possibly corresponds to TRBD1 (5 bases). The germline V and J ends were trimmed by 2 bases and 7 bases, with 11 bases remaining between them. The CDR3 consists of 13 residues. CDR1 is SGHDN, CDR2 FVKESK, per germline. The CDR3 DNA sequence: TGTGCCAGCAGCCAACAGGGAATGATTGGCTACACCTTC. Amino acid sequence: CASSQQGMIGYTF. The complete variable domain, with remaining parts taken from reference TRBV14 and TRBJ1-2, reads EAGVTQFPSHSVIEKGQTVTLRCDPISGHDNLYWYRRVMGKEIKFLLHFVKESKQDESGMPNNRFLAERTGGTYSTLKVQPAELEDSGVYFCASSQQGMIGYTFGSGTRLTVV.

The rearrangement links TRBV4-3 to TRBJ2-7; 7 nucleotides line up with TRBD1. The CDR3 has 18 amino acids. V was pared by 0 bases and J by 2 bases, with 13 bases of the junction left unmatched. Germline V gene data show CDR1 as LGHNA and CDR2 as YSLEER. CDR3 residues: CASSQDNLFRQGAYEQYF. The CDR3 nucleotides are TGCGCCAGCAGCCAAGATAATCTATTCCGGCAGGGGGCCTACGAGCAGTACTTC.

For this clone: This specimen includes other DNA sequences encoding the same CDR3. The chain couples TRBV4-3 to TRBJ1-1, with D possibly matching TRBD1 (5 bases). CDR1 and CDR2 (germline): LGHNA, YSLEER. The length of the CDR3 is 13 residues. V shed 0 bases and J shed 5 bases, with 7 bases lying between them. The CDR3, as DNA: TGCGCCAGCAGCCAAGAGGGGGGGACTGAAGCTTTCTTT. It codes for CASSQEGGTEAFF.

The chain recombines TRBV9 with TRBJ1-2, with D perhaps matching TRBD1 (6 bases). V lost 3 bases to trimming and J lost 4 bases, with 10 bases between them. The CDR3 covers 13 residues. The germline V gene has CDR1 SGDLS and CDR2 YYNGEE. The CDR3 DNA reads TGTGCCAGCAGCGCAGGGGACGGCTATGGCTACACCTTC. This encodes CASSAGDGYGYTF.

This clone occurred once. The chain couples TRBV7-2 to TRBJ1-6; D ambiguous. There are 17 residues in the CDR3. Germline loops: CDR1 SGHTA, CDR2 FQGNSA. Between the trimmed V and J ends, which lost 2 bases and 9 bases, there was a span of 20 bases. Here the CDR3 reads CASSLMAPTAVGSPLHF. DNA for the CDR3: TGTGCCAGCAGCTTAATGGCACCGACCGCTGTTGGTTCACCCCTCCACTTT.

Remarks on this clone: The junction departs from the called germline gene at one end, perhaps through a read error. The chain uses TRBV19 and TRBJ2-7; D is unclear. CDR3 size: 15 residues. Germline V gene lookup returns CDR1 LNHDA and CDR2 SQIVND (reference sequence). In nucleotides, the CDR3 is TGTGCCAGCAGTAACCCCGGACCTCGAACCTACGAGCAGTACTTC. This encodes CASSNPGPRTYEQYF. The variable domain in full, with the rest retrieved from reference TRBV19 and TRBJ2-7, is DGGITQSPKYLFRKEGQNVTLSCEQNLNHDAMYWYRQDPGQGLRLIYYSQIVNDFQKGDIAEGYSVSREKKESFPLTVTSAQKNPTAFYLCASSNPGPRTYEQYFGPGTRLTVT.

The genes are TRBV5-1 and TRBJ1-1; 9 positions match TRBD1. There are 15 residues in the CDR3. Trimming at V came to 3 bases and at J to 6 bases, leaving 9 bases not matched to a gene. Germline V gene lookup returns CDR1 SGHRS and CDR2 YFSETQ. The CDR3 protein is CASSWTGQGGSEAFF. CDR3 sequence (DNA): TGCGCCAGCAGCTGGACGGGACAGGGAGGATCTGAAGCTTTCTTT.

The chain couples TRBV25-1 to TRBJ2-7; no reliable D call. CDR1 is MGHDK and CDR2 is SYGVNS in the germline V gene. V lost 2 bases, J lost 2 bases, and 13 bases lay in between. The CDR3 is 15 amino acids. CDR3 nucleotide sequence: TGTGCCAGCAGTGAAACGGCAGGCTATACCTACGAGCAGTACTTC. Translating it yields CASSETAGYTYEQYF.

DNA of the CDR3: TGTGCCTGGAGCGGCGGTCCAGAGCCTTATGGCTACACCTTC. Its translation is CAWSGGPEPYGYTF. J is TRBJ1-2 and V is TRBV30; D remains unclear. This CDR3 has 14 residues. Germline values: CDR1 GTSNPN, CDR2 SVGIG (reference sequence). Trimming took 3 bases from V and 5 from J, leaving 16 bases between them.

The chain uses TRBV5-1 and TRBJ2-7; no reliable D call. The CDR3 is 14 amino acids. Trimming stripped 2 bases from V and 3 bases from J, with 12 bases between. Per the germline V gene, CDR1 is SGHRS and CDR2 is YFSETQ. CDR3 region: CASSLQGQIYEQYF. In nucleotides, the CDR3 is TGCGCCAGCAGCTTACAAGGGCAGATCTACGAGCAGTACTTC.

The chain couples TRBV3-1 (or the pseudogene TRBV3-2) to TRBJ1-2, with TRBD1 identical over 8 bases. V lost 3 bases to trimming and J lost 9 bases; unmatched junction nucleotides: 6. The CDR3 has 13 residues. From germline, CDR1 is LGHDT and CDR2 YNNKEL (reference sequence). CDR3 DNA sequence: TGTGCCAGCAGCCAGGGACAGGCGGGGAGCTACACCTTC. It encodes CASSQGQAGSYTF.

The chain employs TRBV10-3 and TRBJ1-2, with D tentatively TRBD1 (5 bases). Looked up from germline, CDR1 is ENHRY and CDR2 is SYGVKD. The CDR3 length is 14 residues. The ends were cut back, 6 bases at V and 0 bases at J, with 11 bases in the middle. The CDR3 DNA follows: TGTGCCATCAGCGGCGGAGGGGCTAACTATGGCTACACCTTC. It translates to CAISGGGANYGYTF.

This chain joins TRBV5-1 and TRBJ2-1, with 9 bases lining up with TRBD1. This CDR3 has 14 amino acids. Per germline, CDR1 SGHRS and CDR2 YFSETQ. The J segment lost 8 bases and the V segment lost 0 bases, leaving 3 bases of the junction unmatched. The CDR3 nucleotides read TGCGCCAGCAGCTTGGGACAGGGGGGCGATGAGCAGTTCTTC. Encoded protein: CASSLGQGGDEQFF.

The V call is TRBV5-1, the J call TRBJ2-5; unclear D gene. The ends were cut back, 0 bases at V and 5 bases at J, with 5 bases in the middle. The CDR3 covers 12 residues. CDR1 and CDR2 from the germline V gene are SGHRS and YFSETQ. For the CDR3, the DNA is TGCGCCAGCAGCTTGGAGTCTGAGACCCAGTACTTC. It specifies CASSLESETQYF.

The genes are TRBV27 and TRBJ1-1; 7 bases are a match to TRBD1. CDR1 is MNHEY, CDR2 SMNVEV, per germline (reference sequence). There are 17 residues in the CDR3. V gave up 6 bases and J gave up 1 base; unmatched junction bases: 14. In DNA, the CDR3 is TGTGCCAGCAGGCCTGACAGGGTGAGAAGGGGGAACACTGAAGCTTTCTTT. Amino acid sequence: CASRPDRVRRGNTEAFF.

V gene TRBV7-9 combines with J gene TRBJ2-5, with 13 bases fitting TRBD2. With 4 bases clipped from V and 4 bases from J, the junction kept 3 bases outside the gene matches. This CDR3 has 15 residues. CDR1 and CDR2 (germline): SEHNR, FQNEAQ (reference sequence). The CDR3: CASSSRTSGGETQYF. DNA for the CDR3: TGTGCCAGCAGCTCCCGGACTAGCGGGGGAGAGACCCAGTACTTC.

This chain connects TRBV12-3 or TRBV12-4 to TRBJ1-5; no reliable D call. Trimming stripped 0 bases from V and 5 bases from J, with 5 bases between. CDR3 size: 13 residues. CDR3 coding DNA: TGTGCCAGCAGTTTAGCGGAGGATCAGCCCCAGCATTTT. It is translated as CASSLAEDQPQHF.

This chain connects TRBV27 to TRBJ1-6; D call uncertain. CDR1 is MNHEY, CDR2 SMNVEV, per germline (reference sequence). V dropped 4 bases and J dropped 0 bases, with 16 bases sitting between them. This CDR3 comprises 18 residues. The CDR3 loop is CASSSRALLSSYNSPLHF. CDR3 nucleotide sequence: TGTGCCAGCAGTTCCCGAGCCCTATTAAGCTCCTATAATTCACCCCTCCACTTT.

V gene TRBV6-6 combines with J gene TRBJ1-6; D unclear. The V gene's germline CDR1 is MNHNY and CDR2 SVGAGI (reference sequence). Trimming left V 2 bases short and J 4 bases short, with 6 bases between. The CDR3 covers 14 residues. The DNA of the CDR3 is TGTGCCAGCAGTTACGAGCCGTATAATTCACCCCTCCACTTT. Translated, it gives CASSYEPYNSPLHF.

The chain recombines TRBV25-1 with TRBJ2-1; perhaps TRBD1 as D (5 bases). The CDR3 loop spans 17 amino acids. The V end lost 1 base, the J end lost 0 bases, and 13 bases lay between the germline ends. The germline V gene has CDR1 MGHDK and CDR2 SYGVNS. The CDR3 sequence is CASSELRGDSSYNEQFF. CDR3 nucleotides: TGTGCCAGCAGTGAATTACGCGGCGACAGCTCCTACAATGAGCAGTTCTTC.

V and J are TRBV11-3 and TRBJ1-1; D is uncertain. The CDR3 has 12 residues. Germline V gene lookup returns CDR1 SGHNT and CDR2 YENEEA. V gave up 5 bases and J gave up 3 bases, with 7 bases separating them. In nucleotides, the CDR3 is TGTGCCAGCAGCGGAGCAGACACTGAAGCTTTCTTT. This encodes CASSGADTEAFF. The full variable domain, rest sourced from reference TRBV11-3 and TRBJ1-1, is EAGVVQSPRYKIIEKKQPVAFWCNPISGHNTLYWYLQNLGQGPELLIRYENEEAVDDSQLPKDRFSAERLKGVDSTLKIQPAELGDSAVYLCASSGADTEAFFGQGTRLTVV.